Listed below are T cell receptor beta chains from one sample, sequenced in a study of T cell clones after liver transplantation. Sequencing used immunoSEQ multiplex PCR; TCRdb keeps in-frame clones, though not all of them. Altogether some 120,000 clones are present, 75% to 95% being singletons, with the ten largest covering more than 0.8%. This material consisted of CD4+ T cells from blood, taken 12 months after liver transplant. Every receptor here comes from a human patient who received a liver transplant. The T cells may come from the graft donor. The conserved cysteine and the conserved F or W are not part of the CDR3 here. Each record gives: CDR3 protein, V gene, J gene.

CDR3aa: ASSLDWRHLNSPLH
v_gene: TRBV5-1
j_gene: TRBJ1-6

CDR3aa: AITLDSSSTAF
v_gene: TRBV10-3
j_gene: TRBJ1-1

CDR3aa: ASRRDTPRTEAF
v_gene: TRBV25-1
j_gene: TRBJ1-1

CDR3aa: ASSLGDTYTDTQY
v_gene: TRBV5-5
j_gene: TRBJ2-3

CDR3aa: ASSLEAPSEGQY
v_gene: TRBV7-9
j_gene: TRBJ2-7

CDR3aa: ASSLDAQRGQETQY
v_gene: TRBV11-3
j_gene: TRBJ2-5

CDR3aa: ASSLVTSGTNTGELF
v_gene: TRBV5-1
j_gene: TRBJ2-2

CDR3aa: ASSIWVGEKLF
v_gene: TRBV28
j_gene: TRBJ1-4

CDR3aa: ASSPLQGTEQY
v_gene: TRBV18
j_gene: TRBJ2-7

CDR3aa: ASSYTNRERYEQY
v_gene: TRBV6-5
j_gene: TRBJ2-7

CDR3aa: ASSLALVYEQY
v_gene: TRBV7-2
j_gene: TRBJ2-7

CDR3aa: ASSFFGQLYEQY
v_gene: TRBV28
j_gene: TRBJ2-7

CDR3aa: ASSQELNTEAF
v_gene: TRBV14
j_gene: TRBJ1-1

CDR3aa: ASRSGQGVEAF
v_gene: TRBV11-3
j_gene: TRBJ1-1

CDR3aa: ASSEESAEY
v_gene: TRBV6-4
j_gene: TRBJ2-7

CDR3aa: ASSPAFDLGTNTGELF
v_gene: TRBV11-3
j_gene: TRBJ2-2

CDR3aa: ASSPRRDRGTYEQY
v_gene: TRBV5-1
j_gene: TRBJ2-7

CDR3aa: ASSVGQVFGYGYT
v_gene: TRBV9
j_gene: TRBJ1-2

CDR3aa: ASRRGGTYNEQF
v_gene: TRBV27
j_gene: TRBJ2-1

CDR3aa: ASTLLGVQGQETQY
v_gene: TRBV5-6
j_gene: TRBJ2-5

CDR3aa: ASSMGRGKSNQPQH
v_gene: TRBV19
j_gene: TRBJ1-5

CDR3aa: ASSVLSNQPQH
v_gene: TRBV6-1
j_gene: TRBJ1-5

CDR3aa: ASSLRQGTVEKLF
v_gene: TRBV7-2
j_gene: TRBJ1-4

CDR3aa: ASSRTGGVTEAF
v_gene: TRBV19
j_gene: TRBJ1-1

CDR3aa: ASSFSDNYGYT
v_gene: TRBV27
j_gene: TRBJ1-2

CDR3aa: ASSSPGLPTGELF
v_gene: TRBV19
j_gene: TRBJ2-2

CDR3aa: ASRGLAGVNNEQF
v_gene: TRBV4-1
j_gene: TRBJ2-1

CDR3aa: ASSPGPNEKLF
v_gene: TRBV11-3
j_gene: TRBJ1-4

CDR3aa: ASSYLGGLEYGYT
v_gene: TRBV7-2
j_gene: TRBJ1-2

CDR3aa: ASSLAGGKLF
v_gene: TRBV7-2
j_gene: TRBJ1-4

CDR3aa: ASSRTESSYEQY
v_gene: TRBV6-5
j_gene: TRBJ2-7

CDR3aa: ASSIGGTGDYGYT
v_gene: TRBV19
j_gene: TRBJ1-2

CDR3aa: AWSQGTSYEQY
v_gene: TRBV30
j_gene: TRBJ2-7

CDR3aa: ASSESGRQPQH
v_gene: TRBV2
j_gene: TRBJ1-5

CDR3aa: AWSAGPGELF
v_gene: TRBV30
j_gene: TRBJ2-2

CDR3aa: ASSFSVRDRGWYTEAF
v_gene: TRBV5-1
j_gene: TRBJ1-1

CDR3aa: ASSQRQGAGNTEAF
v_gene: TRBV18
j_gene: TRBJ1-1

CDR3aa: ATSRDKDYTEAF
v_gene: TRBV15
j_gene: TRBJ1-1

CDR3aa: ASSLGLGRQGRSYNEQF
v_gene: TRBV7-9
j_gene: TRBJ2-1

CDR3aa: ASGTGLATYNEQF
v_gene: TRBV12-5
j_gene: TRBJ2-1

CDR3aa: ASSFEGRARNTEAF
v_gene: TRBV28
j_gene: TRBJ1-1

CDR3aa: ASSPGGAPYNEQF
v_gene: TRBV5-1
j_gene: TRBJ2-1

CDR3aa: ASWRDITDTQY
v_gene: TRBV5-5
j_gene: TRBJ2-3

CDR3aa: AWSRVAFNEQF
v_gene: TRBV30
j_gene: TRBJ2-1

CDR3aa: SVLDSAEAF
v_gene: TRBV29-1
j_gene: TRBJ1-1

CDR3aa: ASSPGGQVSYEQY
v_gene: TRBV28
j_gene: TRBJ2-7

CDR3aa: ASSYGGRQQDTQY
v_gene: TRBV27
j_gene: TRBJ2-3

CDR3aa: ASSLNFGTSNEQF
v_gene: TRBV7-3
j_gene: TRBJ2-1

CDR3aa: ASTYFRGRSGTDTQY
v_gene: TRBV11-2
j_gene: TRBJ2-3